This T cell receptor (beta chain) comes out of a study of blood T cell repertoires in COVID-19. Study-level background: The study drew acute and convalescent COVID-19 samples from the United States, Italy and Spain. T cells, B-cell-depleted T cells, or PBMCs supplied cDNA or gDNA.

With V trimmed by 7 bases and J by 5 bases, 8 bases remained unmatched. Per germline, CDR1 SGHTA and CDR2 FQGTGA. The length of the CDR3 is 15 residues. The repertoire was sequenced with immunoSEQ multiplex PCR; TCRdb's copy has only in-frame clones and lacks some. The data hold about 290,000 clones, with around 90% observed a single time. The table lists this clone with a count of one. The TCR was taken from a woman aged 40 to 55 who had recovered from COVID-19. Sequenced: PBMCs or T cells enriched from blood (not recorded which). J is TRBJ1-6 and V is TRBV7-3; TRBD1 matches 7 bases. CDR3 DNA sequence: TGTGCCAGCAAATACGACAGGGTTGATAATTCACCCCTCCACTTT. Protein sequence: CASKYDRVDNSPLHF.